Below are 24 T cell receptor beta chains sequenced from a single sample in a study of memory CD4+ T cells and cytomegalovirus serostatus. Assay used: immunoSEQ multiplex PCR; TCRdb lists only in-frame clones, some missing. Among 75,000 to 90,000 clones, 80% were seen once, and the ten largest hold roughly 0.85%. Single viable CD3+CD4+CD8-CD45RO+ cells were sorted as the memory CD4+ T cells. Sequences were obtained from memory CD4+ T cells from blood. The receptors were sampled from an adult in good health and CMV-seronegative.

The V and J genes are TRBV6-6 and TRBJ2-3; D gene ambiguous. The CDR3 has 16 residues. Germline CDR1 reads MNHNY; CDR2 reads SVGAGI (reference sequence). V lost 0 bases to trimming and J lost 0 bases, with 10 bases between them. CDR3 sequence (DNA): TGTGCCAGCAGTTACTCGAGACGATTGAGCACAGATACGCAGTATTTT. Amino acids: CASSYSRRLSTDTQYF.

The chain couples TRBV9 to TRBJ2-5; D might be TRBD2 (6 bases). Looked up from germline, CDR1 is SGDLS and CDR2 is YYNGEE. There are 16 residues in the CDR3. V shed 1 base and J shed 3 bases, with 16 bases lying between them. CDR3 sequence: CASSVLGGAEKETQYF. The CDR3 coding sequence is TGTGCCAGCAGCGTACTCGGCGGGGCGGAAAAAGAGACCCAGTACTTC.

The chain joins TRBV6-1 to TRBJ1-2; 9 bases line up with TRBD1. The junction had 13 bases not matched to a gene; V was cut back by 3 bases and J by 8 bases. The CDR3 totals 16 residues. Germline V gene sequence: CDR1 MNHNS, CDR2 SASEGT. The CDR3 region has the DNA TGTGCCAGCAGTGACCGTCCCGGGACAGGGATTGACGGCTACACCTTC. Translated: CASSDRPGTGIDGYTF.

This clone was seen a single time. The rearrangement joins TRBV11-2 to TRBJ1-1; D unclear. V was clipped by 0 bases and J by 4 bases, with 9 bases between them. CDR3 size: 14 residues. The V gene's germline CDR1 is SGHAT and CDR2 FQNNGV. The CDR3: CASSLDARGTEAFF. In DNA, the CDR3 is TGTGCCAGCAGCTTAGACGCTCGCGGCACTGAAGCTTTCTTT.

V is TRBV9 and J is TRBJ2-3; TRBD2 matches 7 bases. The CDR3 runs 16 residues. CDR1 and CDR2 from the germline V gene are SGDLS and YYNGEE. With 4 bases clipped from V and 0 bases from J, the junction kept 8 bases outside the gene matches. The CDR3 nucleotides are TGTGCCAGCAGCCTGAGGGCGGGGGAGAGCACAGATACGCAGTATTTT. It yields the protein CASSLRAGESTDTQYF.

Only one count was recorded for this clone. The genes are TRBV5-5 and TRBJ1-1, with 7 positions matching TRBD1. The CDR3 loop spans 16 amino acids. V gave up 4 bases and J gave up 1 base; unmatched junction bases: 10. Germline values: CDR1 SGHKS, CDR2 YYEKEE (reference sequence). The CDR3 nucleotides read TGTGCCAGCAGCCCAAAGGTGGGACAGTCGAACACTGAAGCTTTCTTT. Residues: CASSPKVGQSNTEAFF.

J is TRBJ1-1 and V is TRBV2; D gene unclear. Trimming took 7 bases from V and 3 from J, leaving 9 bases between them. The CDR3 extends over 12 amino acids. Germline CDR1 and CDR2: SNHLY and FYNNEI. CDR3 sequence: CASTDLHTEAFF. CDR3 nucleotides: TGTGCCAGCACCGACCTTCACACTGAAGCTTTCTTT.

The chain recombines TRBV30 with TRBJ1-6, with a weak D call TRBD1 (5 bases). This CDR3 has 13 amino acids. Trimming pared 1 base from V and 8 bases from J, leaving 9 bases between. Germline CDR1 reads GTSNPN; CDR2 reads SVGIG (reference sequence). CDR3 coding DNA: TGTGCCTGGAGTGCCGACAGTTATTCACCCCTCCACTTT. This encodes CAWSADSYSPLHF.

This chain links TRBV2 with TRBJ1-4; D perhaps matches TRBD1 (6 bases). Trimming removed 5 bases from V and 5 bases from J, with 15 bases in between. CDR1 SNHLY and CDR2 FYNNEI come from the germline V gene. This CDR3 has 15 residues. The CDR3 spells CASSKDGQPNEKLFF. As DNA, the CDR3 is TGTGCCAGCAGTAAAGATGGACAGCCCAATGAAAAACTGTTTTTT.

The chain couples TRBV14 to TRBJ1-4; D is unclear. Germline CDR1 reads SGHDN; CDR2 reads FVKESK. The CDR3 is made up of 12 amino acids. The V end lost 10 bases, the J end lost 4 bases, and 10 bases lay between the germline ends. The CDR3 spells CATQRGNEKLFF. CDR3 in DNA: TGTGCCACCCAACGGGGTAATGAAAAACTGTTTTTT.

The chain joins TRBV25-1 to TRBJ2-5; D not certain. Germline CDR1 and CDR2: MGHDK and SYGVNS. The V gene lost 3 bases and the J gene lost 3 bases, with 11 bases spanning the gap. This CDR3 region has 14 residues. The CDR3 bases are TGTGCCAGCAGTGACGGAAACTGGGAAGAGACCCAGTACTTC. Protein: CASSDGNWEETQYF.

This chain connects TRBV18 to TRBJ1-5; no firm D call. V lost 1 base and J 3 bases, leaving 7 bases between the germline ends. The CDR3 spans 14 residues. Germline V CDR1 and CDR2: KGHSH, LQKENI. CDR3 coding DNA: TGTGCCAGCTCACCACTGAACTCCAATCAGCCCCAGCATTTT. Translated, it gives CASSPLNSNQPQHF.

The CDR3 reads CASSLARSGGANVLTF. Written as DNA, the CDR3 is TGTGCCAGCAGCTTAGCAAGGAGTGGGGGGGCCAACGTCCTGACTTTC. This rearrangement joins TRBV7-2 to TRBJ2-6; D remains unclear. The CDR3 consists of 16 residues. Germline CDR1 reads SGHTA; CDR2 reads FQGNSA. The V gene lost 0 bases and the J gene lost 4 bases, with 10 bases spanning the gap.

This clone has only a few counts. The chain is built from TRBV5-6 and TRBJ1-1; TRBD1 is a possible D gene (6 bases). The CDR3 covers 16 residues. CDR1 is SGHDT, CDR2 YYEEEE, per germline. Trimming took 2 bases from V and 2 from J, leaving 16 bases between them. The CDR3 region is CASSFWGATTNTEAFF. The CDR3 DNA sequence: TGTGCCAGCAGCTTTTGGGGGGCTACTACAAACACTGAAGCTTTCTTT.

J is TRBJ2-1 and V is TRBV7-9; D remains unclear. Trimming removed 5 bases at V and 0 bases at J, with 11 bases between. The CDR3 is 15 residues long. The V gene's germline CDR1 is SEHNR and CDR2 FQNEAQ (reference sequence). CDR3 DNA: TGTGCCAGCAGCAAAAGGGTGAGCTCCTACAATGAGCAGTTCTTC. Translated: CASSKRVSSYNEQFF.

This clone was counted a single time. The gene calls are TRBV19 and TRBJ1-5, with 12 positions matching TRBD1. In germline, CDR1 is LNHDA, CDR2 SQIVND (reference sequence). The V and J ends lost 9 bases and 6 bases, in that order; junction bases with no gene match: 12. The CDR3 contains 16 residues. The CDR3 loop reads CASISFGTGGGQPQHF. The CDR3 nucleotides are TGTGCCAGCATCTCGTTCGGGACAGGGGGCGGTCAGCCCCAGCATTTT.

The CDR3 region has the DNA TGTGCCAGCACCAGGACAGGGGTTAACACCGGGGAGCTGTTTTTT. This gives the protein CASTRTGVNTGELFF. The V and J genes are TRBV6-5 and TRBJ2-2; 9 positions match TRBD1. The trim removed 7 bases at V and 2 bases at J, leaving 5 bases unmatched. Germline lookup yields CDR1 MNHEY and CDR2 SVGAGI. This CDR3 is 15 amino acids long.

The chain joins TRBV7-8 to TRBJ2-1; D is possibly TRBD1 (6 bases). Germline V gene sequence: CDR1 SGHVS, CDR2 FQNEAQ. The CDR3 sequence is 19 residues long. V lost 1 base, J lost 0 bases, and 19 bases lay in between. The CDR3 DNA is TGTGCCAGCAGCTTAGATCCCCTAAACAGGGCGAGCTCCTACAATGAGCAGTTCTTC. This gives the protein CASSLDPLNRASSYNEQFF.

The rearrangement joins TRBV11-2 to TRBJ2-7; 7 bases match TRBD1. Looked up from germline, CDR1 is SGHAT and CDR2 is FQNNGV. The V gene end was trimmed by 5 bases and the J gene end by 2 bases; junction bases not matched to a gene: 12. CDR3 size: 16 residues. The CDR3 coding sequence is TGTGCCAGCAGCCCCCAAGGGACAGTATTAACCTACGAGCAGTACTTC. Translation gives CASSPQGTVLTYEQYF.

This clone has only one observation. This CDR3 reads CASSFRGQGAHEQYF. CDR3 bases: TGTGCCAGCAGCTTCCGCGGACAGGGGGCGCACGAGCAGTACTTC. The rearrangement joins TRBV7-9 to TRBJ2-7; 11 bases are shared with TRBD1. Looked up from germline, CDR1 is SEHNR and CDR2 is FQNEAQ (reference sequence). After removal of 3 bases from V and 5 bases from J, the junction contained 6 bases not matched to a gene. The CDR3 is 15 residues long.

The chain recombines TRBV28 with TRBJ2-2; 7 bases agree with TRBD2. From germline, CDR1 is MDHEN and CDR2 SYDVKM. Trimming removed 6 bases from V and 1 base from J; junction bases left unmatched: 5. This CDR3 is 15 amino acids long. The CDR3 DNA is TGTGCCAGCAGCCCATCTAGCGGGAACACCGGGGAGCTGTTTTTT. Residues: CASSPSSGNTGELFF.

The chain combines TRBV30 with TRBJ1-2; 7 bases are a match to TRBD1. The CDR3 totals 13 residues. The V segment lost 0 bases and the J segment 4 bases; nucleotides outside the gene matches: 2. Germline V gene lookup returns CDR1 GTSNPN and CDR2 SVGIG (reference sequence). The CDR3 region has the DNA TGTGCCTGGAGTGTGGGACAGATCTATGGCTACACCTTC. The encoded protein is CAWSVGQIYGYTF.

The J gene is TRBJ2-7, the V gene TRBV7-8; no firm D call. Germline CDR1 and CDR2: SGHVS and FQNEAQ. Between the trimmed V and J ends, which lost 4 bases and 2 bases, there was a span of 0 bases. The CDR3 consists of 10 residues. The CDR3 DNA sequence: TGTGCCAGCAGCTCCTACGAGCAGTACTTC. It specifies CASSSYEQYF.

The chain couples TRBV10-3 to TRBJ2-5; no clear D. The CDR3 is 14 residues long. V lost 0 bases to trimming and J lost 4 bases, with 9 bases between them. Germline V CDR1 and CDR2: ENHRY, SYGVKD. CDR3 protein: CAISESPGVETQYF. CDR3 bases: TGTGCCATCAGTGAGTCGCCGGGCGTAGAGACCCAGTACTTC.